The 31 T cell receptor beta chains presented below share a single source sample, sequenced in a study of memory CD4+ T cells and cytomegalovirus serostatus. The sort gate was single viable CD3+CD4+CD8-CD45RO+ cells for memory CD4+ T cells. The repertoire was sequenced with immunoSEQ multiplex PCR; TCRdb's copy has only in-frame clones and lacks some. Of about 59,000 clones in the sample, roughly three quarters are singletons; the top ten hold more than 0.85%. The sample was memory CD4+ T cells from blood. These TCRs come from an adult in good health and CMV-seronegative.

This chain joins TRBV29-1 and TRBJ1-1; TRBD1 is a possible D gene (5 bases). There are 15 residues in the CDR3. In germline, CDR1 is SQVTM, CDR2 ANQGSEA. V lost 5 bases and J lost 1, with 17 bases in between. The chain's CDR3 is CSVNPNRRSNTEAFF. The CDR3 DNA reads as TGCAGCGTTAACCCTAACAGGCGATCGAACACTGAAGCTTTCTTT.

The chain joins TRBV29-1 to TRBJ1-1; D remains unclear. This CDR3 has 14 residues. Germline values: CDR1 SQVTM, CDR2 ANQGSEA. The germline V and J ends were trimmed by 6 bases and 0 bases, with 14 bases remaining between them. CDR3 bases: TGCAGCGTACTGGGGATCAGCGTGAACACTGAAGCTTTCTTT. This encodes CSVLGISVNTEAFF.

This chain uses TRBV29-1 with TRBJ1-1, with D uncertain. The CDR3 covers 12 residues. Germline loops: CDR1 SQVTM, CDR2 ANQGSEA. The germline V and J ends were trimmed by 3 bases and 3 bases, with 8 bases remaining between them. In nucleotides, the CDR3 is TGCAGCGTTGATCGGCTTGACACTGAAGCTTTCTTT. It specifies CSVDRLDTEAFF.

V and J are TRBV9 and TRBJ2-5; 8 nucleotides agree with TRBD2. The CDR3 has 18 residues. The J segment lost 5 bases and the V segment lost 0 bases, leaving 15 bases of the junction unmatched. Germline values: CDR1 SGDLS, CDR2 YYNGEE. The CDR3 DNA sequence: TGTGCCAGCAGCGTAGGTAAGACTAGCGACCAACAAAAGGAGACCCAGTACTTC. Its translation: CASSVGKTSDQQKETQYF.

The genes are TRBV11-3 and TRBJ2-1, with D perhaps TRBD2 (5 bases). CDR1 and CDR2 from the germline V gene are SGHNT and YENEEA. V was trimmed by 0 bases and J by 12 bases, leaving 12 bases between them. This CDR3 comprises 13 residues. CDR3 loop: CASSLDLTKTQFF. The CDR3 nucleotides are TGTGCCAGCAGCTTAGATTTGACTAAGACGCAGTTCTTC.

This clone was counted a single time. Relative to the germline gene, one junction end is altered; a read error may explain this. This chain connects TRBV30 to TRBJ2-5; a possible D gene is TRBD1 (5 bases). The CDR3 is 16 residues long. Germline CDR1 is GTSNPN and CDR2 is SVGIG (reference sequence). The CDR3 loop is CVWTPEFRASQETQYF. The CDR3 bases are TGTGTCTGGACCCCTGAGTTCAGGGCCAGCCAAGAGACCCAGTACTTC.

The DNA of the CDR3 is TGCAGCGCTGCCGGGGATACTGAAGCTTTCTTT. Translation: CSAAGDTEAFF. V is TRBV29-1 and J is TRBJ1-1; D gene unclear. There are 11 residues in the CDR3. The germline gives CDR1 SQVTM, CDR2 ANQGSEA. V was clipped by 7 bases and J by 5 bases, with 11 bases between them.

V usage is TRBV27 and J usage is TRBJ2-5; the match to TRBD2 covers 8 bases. The V segment lost 3 bases and the J segment 7 bases; nucleotides outside the gene matches: 4. Germline values: CDR1 MNHEY, CDR2 SMNVEV (reference sequence). This CDR3 contains 13 residues. As DNA, the CDR3 is TGTGCCAGCAGTTTTTTCGGGGGGGCGACCCAGTACTTC. Amino acid sequence: CASSFFGGATQYF.

This rearrangement joins TRBV19 to TRBJ2-1, with D perhaps TRBD2 (7 bases). The germline V gene encodes CDR1 LNHDA and CDR2 SQIVND (reference sequence). The V gene lost 5 bases and the J gene lost 4 bases, with 15 bases spanning the gap. The CDR3 runs to 15 residues. The CDR3 loop reads CASSLKGGAYNEQFF. The CDR3 DNA follows: TGTGCCAGTAGTCTTAAGGGGGGGGCGTACAATGAGCAGTTCTTC.

The chain uses TRBV7-2 and TRBJ2-3, with TRBD1 identical over 7 bases. Germline trimming cut 4 bases from V and 6 bases from J; bases unmatched to any gene: 4. CDR1 SGHTA and CDR2 FQGNSA come from the germline V gene. CDR3 length: 13 residues. CDR3 sequence: CASSYGRGDTQYF. CDR3 nucleotides: TGTGCCAGCAGCTATGGCAGGGGGGATACGCAGTATTTT.

In this sample, this clone turned up a few times. This chain links TRBV10-3 with TRBJ1-1, with D possibly matching TRBD1 (6 bases). Trimming removed 0 bases from V and 4 bases from J, with 9 bases in between. The CDR3 spans 14 residues. Germline CDR1 ENHRY, CDR2 SYGVKD. The CDR3 sequence is CAISESQGLTEAFF. The CDR3 DNA reads as TGTGCCATCAGTGAGTCCCAGGGGCTCACTGAAGCTTTCTTT.

The chain joins TRBV30 to TRBJ2-2; 8 bases match TRBD1. From germline, CDR1 is GTSNPN and CDR2 SVGIG (reference sequence). Germline trimming cut 4 bases from V and 7 bases from J; bases unmatched to any gene: 8. This CDR3 spans 14 amino acids. The chain's CDR3 is CAWKPRGHGGELFF. DNA of the CDR3: TGTGCCTGGAAGCCCAGGGGGCACGGCGGGGAGCTGTTTTTT.

This chain uses TRBV28 with TRBJ2-7; no firm D call. V gave up 1 base and J gave up 3 bases, with 4 bases separating them. The CDR3 runs to 12 residues. The germline CDR1 and CDR2 sequences are MDHEN and SYDVKM. Here the CDR3 reads CASSLFLYEQYF. The CDR3 DNA sequence: TGTGCCAGCAGTTTATTTCTCTACGAGCAGTACTTC.

The genes are TRBV28 and TRBJ2-6; maybe TRBD1 (5 bases). The CDR3 totals 16 residues. From germline, CDR1 is MDHEN and CDR2 SYDVKM. Between the trimmed V and J ends, which lost 2 bases and 2 bases, there was a span of 10 bases. The CDR3 DNA reads as TGTGCCAGCAGTTTAGGGCCAGGGCCTGGGGCCAACGTCCTGACTTTC. Protein product: CASSLGPGPGANVLTF.

This chain joins TRBV18 and TRBJ1-1; TRBD1 matches 10 bases. V lost 4 bases, J lost 7 bases, and 9 bases stayed unmatched. Germline V lookup: CDR1 KGHSH, CDR2 LQKENI. The CDR3 contains 15 residues. The CDR3 coding sequence is TGTGCCAGCTCACTAAAGACAGGGGGCGTGGATGAAGCTTTCTTT. Translating gives CASSLKTGGVDEAFF. Combining the CDR3 with reference TRBV18 and TRBJ1-1 gives the whole variable domain NAGVMQNPRHLVRRRGQEARLRCSPMKGHSHVYWYRQLPEEGLKFMVYLQKENIIDESGMPKERFSAEFPKEGPSILRIQQVVRGDSAAYFCASSLKTGGVDEAFFGQGTRLTVV.

This clone occurred a few times. J is TRBJ1-1 and V is TRBV5-6; no clear D. The ends were cut back, 6 bases at V and 2 bases at J, with 11 bases in the middle. CDR1 and CDR2 from the germline V gene are SGHDT and YYEEEE. This CDR3 is built from 13 residues. This CDR3 is CASTTVKNTEAFF. DNA of the CDR3: TGTGCCAGCACCACTGTCAAAAACACTGAAGCTTTCTTT.

The CDR3 bases are TGCGCCAGCAGCCTAACCGGGACAGGGAGTAGATCTAATGGCTACACCTTC. It is translated as CASSLTGTGSRSNGYTF. The genes are TRBV5-1 and TRBJ1-2; TRBD1 aligns across 9 bases. This CDR3 is built from 17 residues. The ends lost 4 bases at V and 6 bases at J; junction bases unmatched: 16. CDR1 is SGHRS and CDR2 is YFSETQ in the germline V gene.

Turning to this clone: Within the sample, other DNA sequences also encode this same CDR3. V is TRBV28 and J is TRBJ2-6; the D call may be TRBD1 or TRBD2 (5 bases each). V lost 2 bases, J lost 0 bases, and 5 bases lay in between. The CDR3 spans 15 residues. The V gene's germline CDR1 is MDHEN and CDR2 SYDVKM. This CDR3 is CASSLGGSGANVLTF. CDR3 bases: TGTGCCAGCAGTTTAGGGGGCTCTGGGGCCAACGTCCTGACTTTC.

The gene calls are TRBV4-1 and TRBJ2-1; 10 bases line up with TRBD2. The germline V gene has CDR1 MGHRA and CDR2 YSYEKL. The CDR3 length is 18 residues. The V gene end was trimmed by 3 bases and the J gene end by 5 bases; junction bases not matched to a gene: 13. The CDR3 reads CASSQEGLLAGVNNEQFF. In nucleotides, the CDR3 is TGCGCCAGCAGCCAGGAAGGACTTCTAGCGGGAGTAAACAATGAGCAGTTCTTC.

The chain carries TRBV7-6 and TRBJ2-1, with D maybe TRBD2 (5 bases). Germline values: CDR1 SGHVS, CDR2 FNYEAQ. This CDR3 is 14 amino acids long. Trimming removed 5 bases at V and 2 bases at J, with 10 bases between. The CDR3 bases are TGTGCCAGCAGCCCTCCCGGGACCTACAATGAGCAGTTCTTC. Its protein is CASSPPGTYNEQFF.

This chain connects TRBV5-6 to TRBJ1-1; D gene uncertain. This CDR3 has 13 residues. Germline values: CDR1 SGHDT, CDR2 YYEEEE. Between the trimmed V and J ends, which lost 4 bases and 1 base, there was a span of 8 bases. CDR3 sequence reads: CASSPGWNTEAFF. The CDR3 DNA follows: TGTGCCAGCAGCCCGGGTTGGAACACTGAAGCTTTCTTT.

The chain couples TRBV11-3 to TRBJ2-5, with D tentatively TRBD1 (6 bases). The CDR3 length is 17 residues. Trimming removed 1 base from V and 0 bases from J, with 15 bases in between. Looked up from germline, CDR1 is SGHNT and CDR2 is YENEEA. The CDR3 DNA sequence: TGTGCCAGCAGCTTAGGAACCGGGACACAGTACCAAGAGACCCAGTACTTC. Amino acid sequence: CASSLGTGTQYQETQYF.

This clone was seen only once. The genes are TRBV4-1 and TRBJ2-1; no reliable D call. The germline CDR1 and CDR2 sequences are MGHRA and YSYEKL. Trimming removed 0 bases at V and 8 bases at J, with 11 bases between. The CDR3 is made up of 14 amino acids. The CDR3 loop reads CASSQDFLDHEQFF. CDR3 bases: TGCGCCAGCAGCCAAGACTTTTTAGACCATGAGCAGTTCTTC.

This clone has only one observation. This chain uses TRBV18 with TRBJ1-1, with D perhaps matching TRBD1 (6 bases). There are 15 residues in the CDR3. From germline, CDR1 is KGHSH and CDR2 LQKENI. Trimming shortened V by 2 bases and J by 5 bases, and 15 bases separated the two germline ends. The CDR3 DNA is TGTGCCAGCTCACCAAAGCAGGGGTGGGGGACTGAAGCTTTCTTT. Protein sequence: CASSPKQGWGTEAFF.

This clone was recorded once. The CDR3 DNA reads as TGTGCCATCAACCTAGAGGGCAGCAGCTATGGCTACACCTTC. Amino acids: CAINLEGSSYGYTF. The chain links TRBV10-3 to TRBJ1-2; D call uncertain. With 7 bases removed from V and 4 bases from J, the gap between germline ends came to 16 bases. Germline V gene lookup returns CDR1 ENHRY and CDR2 SYGVKD. The CDR3 totals 14 residues.

The chain employs TRBV5-4 and TRBJ2-5, with 14 bases that match TRBD2. The CDR3 has 16 amino acids. J gave up 2 bases and V 5 bases, and 5 bases lay outside the gene matches. The V gene's germline CDR1 is SGHNT and CDR2 YYREEE (reference sequence). This CDR3 is CASSSRLAGGQETQYF. The CDR3 DNA sequence: TGTGCCAGCAGTTCCCGACTAGCGGGAGGGCAAGAGACCCAGTACTTC. The full variable domain, in which reference TRBV5-4 and TRBJ2-5 provide the parts outside the CDR3, is ETGVTQSPTHLIKTRGQQVTLRCSSQSGHNTVSWYQQALGQGPQFIFQYYREEENGRGNFPPRFSGLQFPNYSSELNVNALELDDSALYLCASSSRLAGGQETQYFGPGTRLLVL.

A few counts support this clone. This chain joins TRBV6-5 and TRBJ1-2; possible D gene TRBD1, 5 bases. V lost 2 bases and J lost 5, with 9 bases in between. Looked up from germline, CDR1 is MNHEY and CDR2 is SVGAGI. This CDR3 has 13 residues. The CDR3 DNA reads as TGTGCCAGCAGTTACAGGGGATTGTATGGCTACACCTTC. It translates to CASSYRGLYGYTF.

V usage is TRBV2 and J usage is TRBJ1-2, with TRBD1 identical over 8 bases. The V and J ends lost 7 bases and 7 bases, in that order; junction bases with no gene match: 20. This CDR3 is built from 17 residues. Germline CDR1 and CDR2: SNHLY and FYNNEI. In DNA form, the CDR3 reads TGTGCCAGCAAAGTGATCAACTCACCGGGACAGGCCATTGGCTACACCTTC. This encodes CASKVINSPGQAIGYTF.

V and J are TRBV9 and TRBJ2-7; D may be TRBD2 (5 bases). Trimming removed 0 bases at V and 3 bases at J, with 13 bases between. Germline V gene sequence: CDR1 SGDLS, CDR2 YYNGEE. CDR3 size: 15 residues. The CDR3 DNA follows: TGTGCCAGCAGCGTAGGGGAGACCCTGATCTACGAGCAGTACTTC. Protein: CASSVGETLIYEQYF.

This sequence joins TRBV30 and TRBJ2-2; TRBD2 is a possible D gene (5 bases). CDR1 and CDR2 (germline): GTSNPN, SVGIG (reference sequence). V was pared by 5 bases and J by 3 bases, with 7 bases between. The CDR3 spans 12 residues. The chain's CDR3 is CAWRGYTGELFF. The CDR3 region has the DNA TGTGCCTGGCGCGGGTACACCGGGGAGCTGTTTTTT.

V usage is TRBV7-6 and J usage is TRBJ1-6; D gene ambiguous. The CDR3 covers 18 residues. Germline lookup yields CDR1 SGHVS and CDR2 FNYEAQ. V was trimmed by 2 bases and J by 6 bases, leaving 20 bases between them. Written as DNA, the CDR3 is TGTGCCAGCAGCTTAACCTCTCCAGGACGGTTACCTAATTCACCCCTCCACTTT. This translates into CASSLTSPGRLPNSPLHF.